This note documents a single T cell receptor (beta chain) sequence. Its recognized antigen is unknown. The record has no base qualities; no much larger clone is one base away. The data were taken from a study of long-term antiretroviral therapy in people with HIV (dated by TCRdb to between 2020 and 2023). Looking at the study overall: The earliest samples were collected roughly a decade before the 2015 WHO recommendation for immediate ART, at a time when ART was usually postponed until CD4 counts fell. A total of roughly 200 cryopreserved PBMC samples came from a few dozen adults with confirmed HIV infection and were collected serially over a mean of approximately six years (range 1-12). Whether ART initiation and durable HIV suppression were associated with changes in peripheral blood TRB repertoire composition and diversity was tested in a retrospective serial study. Eleven of the 30 participants with HIV were female. No cross-contamination during QIAcube processing was shown when test extractions of a monoclonal T-cell line were performed alongside approximately 32 polyclonal samples. What the study reported, not specific to this receptor: Unsorted PBMC were profiled instead of sorted CD4+ and CD8+ T cells because pre-ART samples had limited cell numbers. No data were available on ART adherence, viral resistance or therapy changes, limiting inferences about post-ART repertoire changes. Starting ART was linked to a significant rise in TRB diversity, yet even with long-term ART the diversity remained significantly lower than in transplant donor controls. Compared with controls, HIV repertoires had narrower CDR3 length ranges, and the network structure pointed to an antigen-experienced repertoire that shifted only slightly toward naive after ART. The samples were dated from about 2003 to 2018, and the ART regimens that were used may be less effective than current ART regimens. Owing to limited PBMC availability, only the TCR beta chain was sequenced, without alpha chain pairing. Expanded TRB clones identified before ART initiation dominated the repertoire across all time points, though the dominance fluctuated and decreased in many PLHIV after ART.

Sequencing of the TRB variable region was done with the immunoSEQ hsTCRB v3.0 assay at survey level resolution. The targeted TRB sequencing depth was roughly 40,000-55,000 T-cell genomes per sample. An Illumina MiSeq with a v3 150-cycle kit was used to sequence the pooled TRB libraries. The study's own analysis went as follows. Repertoire analysis was performed in R inside a reproducible Nextflow workflow that covered QC, data transformation and analysis. LymphoSeq2, an R package for AIRR-Seq data exploration, was used to implement custom analyses. A few samples that yielded fewer than 5000 total TRB sequences were excluded, so that approximately 170 HIV repertoires were analyzed. Among the roughly 200 retained HIV repertoires, some 60 were collected before ART initiation and approximately 130 were collected after ART initiation. Repertoires were downsampled to 5000 TRB nucleotide sequences, with summary statistics averaged over 100 downsampling iterations. Only TRB sequences with CDR3 regions of at least seven amino acids were retained for analysis. Two measures captured diversity: a Shannon entropy-derived clonality score and the Gini coefficient. In repertoire networks, the top 5000 CDR3 amino acid sequences were linked whenever an edit distance of one separated two sequences. For TRB CDR3 amino acid sequences, GLIPH2 was used to predict antigen specificity groups and MHC restriction. CDR3 amino acid sequences were matched against VDJdb and McPAS-TCR to flag known CMV, EBV, HIV or tissue antigen associations. Pre-ART, post-ART and control groups were compared with Wilcoxon signed-rank tests and Holm-Bonferroni correction. TCRdb mirrors the immuneACCESS table, restricted to in-frame sequences. Some clones are absent from its copies; in checked studies, under half trace to an unresolved V gene, and the reason for the others is unknown. D and trimming were read from the DNA, whereas the V and J calls and clone size are those reported in that table. Counted in this sample were 20,000 to 25,000 clones; 90% to 95% of them appeared once. Approximately 2.2% of the sample rests with the top ten.

Participants were included only if at least one PBMC sample before ART initiation and at least two post-ART samples were available. All participants with HIV were treated in the United States of America. Cryopreserved samples of about 1-10 million PBMC were thawed and washed before DNA extraction. At the time of the earliest PBMC sample, participants with HIV were aged between about 20 and 54 years. PBMC samples from each participant spanned 1-4 timepoints before ART initiation and 2-8 timepoints after ART initiation, with a median of 7 samples. Serial HIV viral load, CD4+ T-cell count, ART history and demographic data were obtained for every participant. Genomic DNA was extracted from unsorted PBMC with a Qiagen kit on a QIAcube, processed in batches of 12 samples. CDR1 SEHNR and CDR2 FQNEAQ were looked up in the germline V gene (reference sequence). V loses 4 bases of germline sequence and J loses 1 base, and the interval between the two ends is 8 bases. The CDR3 goes from the cysteine to the phenylalanine over 13 residues. Only the CDR3 portion is preserved as DNA: 39 bases, with reading frame beginning at the first base.

The receptor was isolated from a woman in her forties or fifties with HIV. Recombination connected TRBV7-9 to TRBJ2-7; a tentative D match to TRBD2 spans 5 bases. This sample comprised unsorted PBMCs, obtained roughly 5 years after starting antiretroviral therapy. The DNA reads as follows: TGTGCCAGCAGCTCCTGGGAGTCCTACGAGCAGTACTTC. Translated, this is CASSSWESYEQYF.